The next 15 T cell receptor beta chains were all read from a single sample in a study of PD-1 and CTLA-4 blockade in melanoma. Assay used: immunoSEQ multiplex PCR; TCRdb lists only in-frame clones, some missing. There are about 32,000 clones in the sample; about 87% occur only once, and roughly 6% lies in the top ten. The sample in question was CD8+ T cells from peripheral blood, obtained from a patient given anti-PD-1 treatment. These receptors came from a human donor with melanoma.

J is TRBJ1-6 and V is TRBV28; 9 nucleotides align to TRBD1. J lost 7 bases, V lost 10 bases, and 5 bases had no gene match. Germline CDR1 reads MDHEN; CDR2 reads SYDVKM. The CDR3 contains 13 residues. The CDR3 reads CATIGQGNSPLHF. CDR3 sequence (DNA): TGTGCCACCATCGGACAGGGGAATTCACCCCTCCACTTT.

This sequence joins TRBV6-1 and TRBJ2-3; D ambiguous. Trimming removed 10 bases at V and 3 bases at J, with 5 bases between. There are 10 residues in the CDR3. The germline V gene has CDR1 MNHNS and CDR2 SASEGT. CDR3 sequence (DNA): TGTGCCACCAGGACAGATACGCAGTATTTT. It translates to CATRTDTQYF.

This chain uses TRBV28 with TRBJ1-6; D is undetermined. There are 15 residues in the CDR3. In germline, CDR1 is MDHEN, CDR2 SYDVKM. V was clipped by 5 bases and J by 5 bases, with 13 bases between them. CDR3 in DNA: TGTGCCAGCAGTCTAGGCATACTCCATAATTCACCCCTCCACTTT. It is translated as CASSLGILHNSPLHF.

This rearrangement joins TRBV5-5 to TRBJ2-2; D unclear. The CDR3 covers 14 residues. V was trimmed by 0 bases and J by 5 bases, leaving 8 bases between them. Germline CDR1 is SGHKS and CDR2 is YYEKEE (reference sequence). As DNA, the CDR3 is TGTGCCAGCAGCTTGGCCGGTGTGACCGGGGAGCTGTTTTTT. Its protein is CASSLAGVTGELFF.

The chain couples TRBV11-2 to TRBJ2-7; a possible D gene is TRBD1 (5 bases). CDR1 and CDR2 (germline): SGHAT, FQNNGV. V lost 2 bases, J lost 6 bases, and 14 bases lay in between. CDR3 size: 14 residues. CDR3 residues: CASSLRQGKAEQYF. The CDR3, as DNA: TGTGCCAGCAGCTTAAGGCAGGGTAAAGCCGAGCAGTACTTC.

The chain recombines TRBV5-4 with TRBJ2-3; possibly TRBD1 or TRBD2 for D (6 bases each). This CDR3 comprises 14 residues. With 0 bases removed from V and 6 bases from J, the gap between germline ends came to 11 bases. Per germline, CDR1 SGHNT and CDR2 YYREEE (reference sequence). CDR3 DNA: TGTGCCAGCAGCTTGGTCGGGGGCGAGGATACGCAGTATTTT. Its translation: CASSLVGGEDTQYF.

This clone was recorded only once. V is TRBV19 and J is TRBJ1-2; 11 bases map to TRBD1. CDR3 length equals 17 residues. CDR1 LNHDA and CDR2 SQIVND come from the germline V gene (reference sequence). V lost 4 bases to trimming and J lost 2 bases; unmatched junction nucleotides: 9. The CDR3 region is CASSRDGQGARNYGYTF. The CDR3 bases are TGTGCCAGTAGTAGGGACGGACAGGGGGCAAGGAACTATGGCTACACCTTC.

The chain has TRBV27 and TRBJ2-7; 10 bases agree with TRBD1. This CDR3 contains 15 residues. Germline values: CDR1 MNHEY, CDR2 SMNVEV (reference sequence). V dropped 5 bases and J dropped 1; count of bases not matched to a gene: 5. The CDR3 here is CASSARTGGSYEQYF. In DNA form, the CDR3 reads TGTGCCAGCAGTGCCCGGACAGGGGGTTCCTACGAGCAGTACTTC.

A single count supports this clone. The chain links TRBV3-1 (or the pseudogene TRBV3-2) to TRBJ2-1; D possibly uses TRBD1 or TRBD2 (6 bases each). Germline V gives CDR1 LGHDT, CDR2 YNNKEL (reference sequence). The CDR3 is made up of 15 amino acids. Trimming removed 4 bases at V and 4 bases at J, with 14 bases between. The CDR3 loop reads CASSPLGGRYNEQFF. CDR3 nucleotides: TGTGCCAGCAGCCCACTCGGGGGCCGTTACAATGAGCAGTTCTTC.

CDR3 region: CASSLGRGREAFF. The CDR3 region has the DNA TGTGCCAGCAGCTTAGGGAGGGGGCGGGAAGCTTTCTTT. The chain joins TRBV7-2 to TRBJ1-1; 7 bases match TRBD1. The CDR3 is 13 amino acids. The ends lost 1 base at V and 8 bases at J; junction bases unmatched: 4. Germline V gene sequence: CDR1 SGHTA, CDR2 FQGNSA.

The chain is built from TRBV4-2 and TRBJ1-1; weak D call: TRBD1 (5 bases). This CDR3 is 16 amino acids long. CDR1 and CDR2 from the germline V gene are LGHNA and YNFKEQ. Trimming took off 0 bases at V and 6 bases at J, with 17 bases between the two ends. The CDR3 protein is CASSQEGTSFDAEAFF. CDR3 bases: TGTGCCAGCAGCCAAGAAGGGACGAGTTTCGACGCTGAAGCTTTCTTT.

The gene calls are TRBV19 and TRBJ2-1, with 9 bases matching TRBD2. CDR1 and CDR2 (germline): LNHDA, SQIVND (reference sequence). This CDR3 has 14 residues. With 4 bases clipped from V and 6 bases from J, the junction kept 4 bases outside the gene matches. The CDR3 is CASSTAGGPNEQFF. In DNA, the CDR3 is TGTGCCAGTAGTACGGCGGGGGGGCCCAATGAGCAGTTCTTC. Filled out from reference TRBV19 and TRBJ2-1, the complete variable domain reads DGGITQSPKYLFRKEGQNVTLSCEQNLNHDAMYWYRQDPGQGLRLIYYSQIVNDFQKGDIAEGYSVSREKKESFPLTVTSAQKNPTAFYLCASSTAGGPNEQFFGPGTRLTVL.

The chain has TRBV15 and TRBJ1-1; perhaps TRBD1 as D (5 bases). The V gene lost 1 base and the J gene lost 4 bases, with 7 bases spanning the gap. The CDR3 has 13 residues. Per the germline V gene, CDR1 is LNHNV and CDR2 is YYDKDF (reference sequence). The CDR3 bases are TGTGCCACCAGCAGAGTAGGGGTCACTGAAGCTTTCTTT. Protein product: CATSRVGVTEAFF.

The CDR3 loop reads CASSYSNEQFF. The DNA for the CDR3 is TGTGCCAGCAGTTACTCGAATGAGCAGTTCTTC. The chain employs TRBV6-6 and TRBJ2-1; D is ambiguous. Germline CDR1 and CDR2: MNHNY and SVGAGI (reference sequence). Deletions cut 0 bases from V and 7 bases from J, with 1 base between. The CDR3 contains 11 residues.

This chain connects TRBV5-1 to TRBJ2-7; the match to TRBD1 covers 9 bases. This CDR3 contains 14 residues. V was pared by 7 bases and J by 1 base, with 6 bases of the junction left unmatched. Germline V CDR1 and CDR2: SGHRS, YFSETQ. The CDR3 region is CASSPGTGSYEQYF. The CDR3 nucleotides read TGCGCCAGCTCCCCCGGGACAGGGTCCTACGAGCAGTACTTC.